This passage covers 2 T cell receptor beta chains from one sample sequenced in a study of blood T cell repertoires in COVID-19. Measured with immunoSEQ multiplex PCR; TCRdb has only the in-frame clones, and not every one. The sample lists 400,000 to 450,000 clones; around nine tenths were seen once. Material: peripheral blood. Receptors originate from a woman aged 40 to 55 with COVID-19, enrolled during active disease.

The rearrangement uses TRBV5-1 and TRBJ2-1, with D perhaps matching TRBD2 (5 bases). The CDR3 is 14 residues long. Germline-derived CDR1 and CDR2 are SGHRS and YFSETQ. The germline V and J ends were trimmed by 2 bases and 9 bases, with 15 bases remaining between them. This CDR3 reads CASSLSPRAVEQFF. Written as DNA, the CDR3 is TGCGCCAGCAGCTTAAGTCCCCGAGCGGTTGAGCAGTTCTTC.

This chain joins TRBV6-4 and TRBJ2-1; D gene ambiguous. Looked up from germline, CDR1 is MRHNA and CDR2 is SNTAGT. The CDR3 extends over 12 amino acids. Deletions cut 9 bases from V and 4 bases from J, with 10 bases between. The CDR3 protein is CASSTEYNEQFF. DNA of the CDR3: TGTGCCAGTTCGACGGAGTACAATGAGCAGTTCTTC.